This passage covers 6 T cell receptor beta chains from one sample sequenced in a study of blood T cell repertoires in COVID-19. This table comes from immunoSEQ multiplex PCR, and its TCRdb copy is limited to in-frame clones, with some not included. The profile covers 150,000 to 200,000 clones, with around 76% appearing a single time and about a sixth taken by the ten largest. The sequencing input was PBMCs or T cells enriched from blood (not recorded which). The receptors derive from a woman in her 50s with acute COVID-19.

Only one count was recorded for this clone. The chain employs TRBV5-8 and TRBJ1-2; no clear D. The germline V gene encodes CDR1 SGHTS and CDR2 YDEGEE. Between the trimmed V and J ends, which lost 3 bases and 4 bases, there was a span of 4 bases. The CDR3 covers 11 residues. This CDR3 reads CASSSVYGYTF. The DNA of the CDR3 is TGTGCCAGCAGCTCAGTCTATGGCTACACCTTC.

J is TRBJ1-2 and V is TRBV19, with 7 bases that match TRBD1. The CDR3 covers 14 residues. Germline CDR1 reads LNHDA; CDR2 reads SQIVND (reference sequence). Trimming took 6 bases from V and 2 from J; bases not matched to a gene: 6. CDR3 nucleotide sequence: TGTGCCAGTAGCTGGGACAGACAGAACTATGGCTACACCTTC. This encodes CASSWDRQNYGYTF.

The CDR3 DNA reads as TGCGCCAGCAGCTTGGTGGCGGGGGGGCCTAGGAATGAGCAGTTCTTC. This translates into CASSLVAGGPRNEQFF. The chain uses TRBV5-1 and TRBJ2-1, with 9 bases matching TRBD2. The junction had 8 bases not matched to a gene; V was cut back by 0 bases and J by 7 bases. The CDR3 sequence is 16 residues long. Germline CDR1 reads SGHRS; CDR2 reads YFSETQ. Variable domain in full (rest from reference TRBV5-1 and TRBJ2-1): KAGVTQTPRYLIKTRGQQVTLSCSPISGHRSVSWYQQTPGQGLQFLFEYFSETQRNKGNFPGRFSGRQFSNSRSEMNVSTLELGDSALYLCASSLVAGGPRNEQFFGPGTRLTVL.

This sequence joins TRBV11-2 and TRBJ2-7; 9 bases fit TRBD1. J gave up 4 bases and V 0 bases, and 4 bases lay outside the gene matches. The CDR3 sequence is 15 residues long. Per germline, CDR1 SGHAT and CDR2 FQNNGV. As DNA, the CDR3 is TGTGCCAGCAGCTTAGATTTCGGGACAGGGTACGAGCAGTACGTC. Encoded protein: CASSLDFGTGYEQYV.

This clone was counted between two and nine times. The chain has TRBV6-2 or TRBV6-3 and TRBJ1-6, with TRBD1 as a possible D gene (5 bases). The CDR3 consists of 17 residues. The germline CDR1 and CDR2 sequences are MNHEY and SVGEGT. The ends were cut back, 2 bases at V and 7 bases at J, with 18 bases in the middle. Here the CDR3 reads CASSYPSTDRKNSPLHF. As DNA, the CDR3 is TGTGCCAGCAGTTACCCTTCGACAGATAGAAAGAATTCACCCCTCCACTTT.

V and J are TRBV5-1 and TRBJ2-5, with a possible D match to TRBD1 (5 bases). CDR1 and CDR2 from the germline V gene are SGHRS and YFSETQ. V shed 0 bases and J shed 2 bases, with 11 bases lying between them. The CDR3 consists of 15 residues. CDR3 sequence reads: CASSLVNRRQETQYF. The CDR3 nucleotides read TGCGCCAGCAGCTTGGTGAACAGGCGACAAGAGACCCAGTACTTC.